Below are 30 T cell receptor beta chains sequenced from a single sample in a study of immune heterogeneity within non-small cell lung tumors. It was with 32 V and 13 J primers that multiplex PCR amplified TCR beta CDR3. MiXCR, applied by TCRdb to the multiplex PCR reads, yields one record per CDR3 protein. This sample yields about 2,900 distinct CDR3 sequences, of which 20% to 25% are seen a single time; about 17% belongs to the top ten. With around 600 ng used per sample, the template was genomic DNA from bulk tumor. Several biopsies per primary tumor were taken during surgery, spaced as far apart as possible. Patients went through curative surgery, and their non-small cell lung cancer was untreated and newly diagnosed. The source material was lung tumor tissue. The receptors stem from a man in his sixties with non-small cell lung cancer.

Notes on this clonotype: This could be a read error, since a much larger clone is one nucleotide away. This sequence joins TRBV10-1 and TRBJ2-5; a weak D match, TRBD2 (5 bases). This CDR3 is 13 amino acids long. Germline assignment: CDR1 WNHNN and CDR2 SYGVQD (reference sequence). The germline V and J ends were trimmed by 8 bases and 4 bases, with 14 bases remaining between them. This CDR3 is CASQAVGRETQYF. Written as DNA, the CDR3 is TGCGCCAGCCAAGCGGTGGGCCGAGAGACCCAGTACTTC.

Comment on this clonotype: As the CDR3 is not closed by the conserved phenylalanine or tryptophan, this likely results from a read error. This sequence joins TRBV6-5 and TRBJ1-2, with a tentative D call TRBD1 (5 bases). This CDR3 spans 13 amino acids. V was pared by 4 bases and J by 2 bases, with 8 bases between. CDR1 and CDR2 (germline): MNHEY, SVGAGI. CDR3 in DNA: TGTGCCAGCAGTTCGACAGCGAACTATGGCTACACCCTC. It yields the protein CASSSTANYGYTL.

This clonotype is classed as large. The V call is TRBV12-3 or TRBV12-4, the J call TRBJ2-1; tentatively, D is TRBD2 (6 bases). V was cut by 8 bases and J by 0 bases, with 8 bases left in between. The CDR3 is made up of 13 amino acids. This CDR3 reads CASGGSSYNEQFF. As DNA, the CDR3 is TGTGCCAGCGGAGGGAGCTCCTACAATGAGCAGTTCTTC.

In its sample, this clonotype is medium-sized. CDR3 in amino acids: CALSQAPGNTIYF. CDR3 nucleotide sequence: TGTGCCCTTTCCCAGGCCCCTGGAAACACCATATATTTT. The rearrangement uses TRBV12-3 or TRBV12-4 and TRBJ1-3; no firm D call. V was clipped by 11 bases and J by 2 bases, with 13 bases between them. The CDR3 runs to 13 residues.

With respect to this clonotype: A much larger clone lies a single base off, so this may be a read error. This chain uses TRBV7-9 with TRBJ2-3, with D perhaps TRBD2 (6 bases). The CDR3 length is 16 residues. Germline CDR1 SEHNR, CDR2 FQNEAQ (reference sequence). This chain's CDR3 is CASSWNQGGLTDTEYF. The CDR3 DNA reads as TGTGCCAGCAGCTGGAACCAGGGAGGATTAACAGATACGGAGTATTTT.

This clonotype is large. This sequence joins TRBV6-1 and TRBJ2-7; the D gene is possibly TRBD2 (5 bases). Germline loops: CDR1 MNHNS, CDR2 SASEGT. V was clipped by 6 bases and J by 2 bases, with 14 bases between them. The CDR3 runs to 14 residues. CDR3 region: CASREVATTYEQYF. CDR3 DNA: TGTGCCAGCAGGGAGGTGGCGACTACCTACGAGCAGTACTTC.

This clonotype occurred a few times. Being one base from a much bigger clone, this may be a read error. This sequence joins TRBV30 and TRBJ1-3, with unresolved D. The CDR3 has 13 amino acids. Germline V gene lookup returns CDR1 GTSNPN and CDR2 SVGIG (reference sequence). In nucleotides, the CDR3 is TGTGCCTGGAGTGTAAACTCTGGAAACACCATACATTTT. It codes for CAWSVNSGNTIHF.

This clonotype ranks as medium-sized. The chain couples TRBV6-1 to TRBJ1-2; 11 positions agree with TRBD1. V was pared by 4 bases and J by 7 bases, with 5 bases of the junction left unmatched. Germline assignment: CDR1 MNHNS and CDR2 SASEGT. This CDR3 has 14 residues. The CDR3 bases are TGTGCCAGCAGTGGGACAGGGGGCCTGAGTGGCTACACCTTC. Protein: CASSGTGGLSGYTF.

This clonotype was counted only a few times. The V gene is TRBV29-1, the J gene TRBJ2-3; TRBD2 matches 7 bases. The germline V gene has CDR1 SQVTM and CDR2 ANQGSEA. Trimming at V came to 6 bases and at J to 2 bases, leaving 5 bases not matched to a gene. The CDR3 has 13 residues. The CDR3 DNA sequence: TGCAGCGTCTTAAGCGGGAACACAGATACGCAGTATTTT. This translates into CSVLSGNTDTQYF.

This clonotype is medium-sized by share. The J gene is TRBJ2-5, the V gene TRBV7-3; 8 nucleotides align to TRBD2. The CDR3 loop spans 15 amino acids. V lost 5 bases, J lost 2 bases, and 7 bases stayed unmatched. CDR1 and CDR2 (germline): SGHTA, FQGTGA. CDR3 nucleotide sequence: TGTGCCAGCAGCGCCCAGAAGCGGGAGCAAGAGACCCAGTACTTC. Protein: CASSAQKREQETQYF.

With regard to this clonotype: This may arise from a read error, as a much more abundant clone is one base away. The chain employs TRBV7-9 and TRBJ2-7; D not certain. Germline CDR1 is SEHNR and CDR2 is FQNEAQ (reference sequence). The length of the CDR3 is 12 residues. The CDR3 here is CARSFGTHEQYF. The DNA for the CDR3 is TGTGCCAGAAGCTTTGGCACCCACGAGCAGTACTTC.

The gene calls are TRBV19 and TRBJ1-1; D gene ambiguous. The germline V and J ends were trimmed by 3 bases and 3 bases, with 11 bases remaining between them. The CDR3 has 14 amino acids. Germline CDR1 reads LNHDA; CDR2 reads SQIVND (reference sequence). CDR3 nucleotides: TGTGCCAGTAGTATGAAAGGTGGTCACACTGAAGCTTTCTTT. Translated: CASSMKGGHTEAFF. The entire variable domain, with the rest obtained from reference TRBV19 and TRBJ1-1, is as follows: DGGITQSPKYLFRKEGQNVTLSCEQNLNHDAMYWYRQDPGQGLRLIYYSQIVNDFQKGDIAEGYSVSREKKESFPLTVTSAQKNPTAFYLCASSMKGGHTEAFFGQGTRLTVV.

There are a few counts of this clonotype. The chain's CDR3 is CASSPTRGLAGVSPTDTQYF. The CDR3 bases are TGCGCCAGCAGCCCCACCCGGGGTCTAGCGGGAGTTAGTCCCACAGATACGCAGTATTTT. This sequence joins TRBV4-1 and TRBJ2-3; the match to TRBD2 covers 10 bases. Trimming removed 4 bases from V and 2 bases from J; junction bases left unmatched: 18. Germline V gives CDR1 MGHRA, CDR2 YSYEKL. The CDR3 is made up of 20 amino acids.

By sample fraction, this clonotype is medium-sized (0.01 to 0.1%). In nucleotides, the CDR3 is TGTGCCAGCAGCCCAGATATTCACGAGCAGTACTTC. Protein product: CASSPDIHEQYF. The genes are TRBV7-9 and TRBJ2-7; no definite D call. CDR3 length equals 12 residues. Trimming took off 5 bases at V and 5 bases at J, with 10 bases between the two ends. Looked up from germline, CDR1 is SEHNR and CDR2 is FQNEAQ (reference sequence).

Notes on this clonotype: This may stem from a read error, because a much larger clone lies one nucleotide away. The chain is built from TRBV9 and TRBJ2-5; TRBD2 aligns across 7 bases. Looked up from germline, CDR1 is SGDLS and CDR2 is YYNGEE. The length of the CDR3 is 15 residues. The CDR3 nucleotides are TGTTCCAGCAGCGTAGTTCAGGGAGGGCAAGAGACCCAGTACTTC. The encoded protein is CSSSVVQGGQETQYF.

In its sample, this clonotype was seen a few times. This chain links TRBV7-9 with TRBJ2-5, with 7 positions matching TRBD2. The V and J ends lost 0 bases and 5 bases, in that order; junction bases with no gene match: 6. Germline CDR1 reads SEHNR; CDR2 reads FQNEAQ (reference sequence). This CDR3 is built from 15 residues. The CDR3 region is CASSLAWTSWETQYF. The CDR3 DNA reads as TGTGCCAGCAGCTTAGCATGGACTAGTTGGGAGACCCAGTACTTC.

By frequency in the sample, this clonotype is medium-sized. This chain links TRBV19 with TRBJ1-1; a weak D match, TRBD1 (6 bases). V gave up 5 bases and J gave up 1 base, with 11 bases separating them. CDR3 length: 14 residues. In germline, CDR1 is LNHDA, CDR2 SQIVND (reference sequence). CDR3 sequence (DNA): TGTGCCAGTAGTCTCAGGGGAGGGAACACTGAAGCTTTCTTT. Translating it yields CASSLRGGNTEAFF.

As to this clonotype: Possible read error: a much larger clone is one base away. The chain employs TRBV13 and TRBJ1-4; no firm D call. Deletions cut 5 bases from V and 7 bases from J, with 14 bases between. The germline V gene encodes CDR1 PRHDT and CDR2 FYEKMQ (reference sequence). This CDR3 has 14 residues. The CDR3 loop reads CASSHGGLGEKLFF. The CDR3 nucleotides are TGTGCCAGCAGCCATGGAGGGCTGGGTGAAAAACTGTTTTTT.

The sample holds one count of this clonotype. This chain uses TRBV7-2 with TRBJ2-7; tentative D call: TRBD2 (6 bases). The V gene's germline CDR1 is SGHTA and CDR2 FQGNSA. CDR3 length: 13 amino acids. The V end was cut by 8 bases, the J end by 2 bases, with 13 bases between. The CDR3 DNA is TGTGCCAGCTTAGCTCCTAGCGCCTACGAGCAGTACTTC. Translating gives CASLAPSAYEQYF.

This clonotype is medium-sized by share. V usage is TRBV18 and J usage is TRBJ2-3; no definite D call. Trimming stripped 2 bases from V and 2 bases from J, with 11 bases between. Germline loops: CDR1 KGHSH, CDR2 LQKENI. CDR3 size: 15 residues. CDR3 nucleotides: TGTGCCAGCTCACCATTTGTGACATCCACAGATACGCAGTATTTT. It translates to CASSPFVTSTDTQYF.

By its share, this clonotype is large. V usage is TRBV6-1 and J usage is TRBJ2-7, with D possibly matching TRBD1 (5 bases). The CDR3 covers 14 residues. V lost 6 bases to trimming and J lost 7 bases, with 19 bases between them. Germline loops: CDR1 MNHNS, CDR2 SASEGT. Here the CDR3 reads CASRRNGQGWEQYF. The CDR3 DNA sequence: TGTGCCAGCAGGCGCAATGGGCAGGGATGGGAGCAGTACTTC.

The chain is built from TRBV10-1 and TRBJ2-2; 15 positions match TRBD2. The V segment lost 5 bases and the J segment 7 bases; nucleotides outside the gene matches: 11. This CDR3 has 18 amino acids. Looked up from germline, CDR1 is WNHNN and CDR2 is SYGVQD (reference sequence). The DNA of the CDR3 is TGCGCCAGCAGTAAATCAGGACTAGCGGGAGGGCCGGACGGGGAGCTGTTTTTT. Its protein is CASSKSGLAGGPDGELFF.

In its sample, this clonotype ranks as medium-sized. The V gene is TRBV30, the J gene TRBJ2-7; tentatively, D is TRBD1 (5 bases). CDR3 length equals 14 residues. Trimming took off 0 bases at V and 6 bases at J, with 15 bases between the two ends. Germline V lookup: CDR1 GTSNPN, CDR2 SVGIG (reference sequence). In nucleotides, the CDR3 is TGTGCCTGGAGTGTCACAGGTCATTTTCTCGAGCAGTACTTC. Its protein product is CAWSVTGHFLEQYF.

This clonotype is medium-sized (0.01 to 0.1%) by share. The chain recombines TRBV2 with TRBJ2-7, with D perhaps assigned TRBD1 or TRBD2 (5 bases each). Trimming pared 1 base from V and 2 bases from J, leaving 9 bases between. Germline assignment: CDR1 SNHLY and CDR2 FYNNEI. The CDR3 runs 14 residues. The CDR3 region is CASSEGREPYEQYF. DNA of the CDR3: TGTGCCAGCAGTGAAGGCAGGGAGCCCTACGAGCAGTACTTC. Supplemented by reference TRBV2 and TRBJ2-7, the full variable domain reads EPEVTQTPSHQVTQMGQEVILRCVPISNHLYFYWYRQILGQKVEFLVSFYNNEISEKSEIFDDQFSVERPDGSNFTLKIRSTKLEDSAMYFCASSEGREPYEQYFGPGTRLTVT.

The V call is TRBV5-1, the J call TRBJ2-2; 9 nucleotides align to TRBD2. CDR1 and CDR2 (germline): SGHRS, YFSETQ. This CDR3 is built from 16 residues. V gave up 3 bases and J gave up 3 bases; unmatched junction bases: 6. The CDR3 region is CASSSRGGGDTGELFF. Here the CDR3 DNA reads TGCGCCAGCAGCTCACGTGGCGGGGGGGACACCGGGGAGCTGTTTTTT.

This clonotype is classed as medium-sized. The CDR3 sequence: CASGTGGRDQYF. CDR3 sequence (DNA): TGTGCTAGCGGGACAGGGGGCCGTGATCAGTACTTC. The chain recombines TRBV12-5 with TRBJ2-7; 12 bases are shared with TRBD1. Germline assignment: CDR1 LGHNT and CDR2 FRNRAP. The CDR3 is made up of 12 amino acids. V lost 9 bases and J lost 10; bases outside the gene matches: 7.

Comment on this clonotype: A much larger clone sits a single nucleotide away, making a read error possible. The V and J genes are TRBV5-1 and TRBJ2-1, with D perhaps TRBD2 (5 bases). The CDR3 is 15 residues long. Germline V gene sequence: CDR1 SGHRS, CDR2 YFSETQ. V was clipped by 0 bases and J by 6 bases, with 13 bases between them. The CDR3 nucleotides are TGCGCCAGCAGCTTGGTGGCTAGCAGGAGCAATGAGCAGTTCTTC. Translated, it gives CASSLVASRSNEQFF.

In this sample, this clonotype is medium-sized. The V and J genes are TRBV4-2 and TRBJ2-1; D possibly corresponds to TRBD2 (6 bases). The CDR3 is made up of 14 amino acids. V lost 4 bases, J lost 7 bases, and 14 bases lay in between. Germline-derived CDR1 and CDR2 are LGHNA and YNFKEQ. The CDR3 sequence: CASSPSRDSNEQFF. DNA of the CDR3: TGTGCCAGCAGCCCGTCCCGGGACTCTAATGAGCAGTTCTTC.

In its sample, this clonotype ranks as medium-sized. This sequence joins TRBV18 and TRBJ2-2, with 7 positions matching TRBD1. J gave up 3 bases and V 5 bases, and 9 bases lay outside the gene matches. Per germline, CDR1 KGHSH and CDR2 LQKENI. CDR3 length equals 16 residues. The CDR3 reads CASSANTGVDTGELFF. CDR3 coding DNA: TGTGCCAGCTCAGCGAACACAGGGGTCGACACCGGGGAGCTGTTTTTT.

About this clonotype: With a much larger clone just one base away, this may be a read error. DNA for the CDR3: TGTGCCAGCAGCACTTGGGACGAGCAGTACTTC. This encodes CASSTWDEQYF. The J gene is TRBJ2-7, the V gene TRBV28, with D uncertain. This CDR3 is 11 amino acids long. Germline V CDR1 and CDR2: MDHEN, SYDVKM. V dropped 6 bases and J dropped 5 bases, with 8 bases sitting between them.